These 25 T cell receptor beta chains originate from one sample sequenced in a study of shared clonotypes between healthy human individuals. Only in-frame clones appear in the TCRdb table, and some are missing; sequencing was by immunoSEQ multiplex PCR. The sample has 2 million to 2.5 million clones; about 94% are singletons. What was sequenced was naive CD4+ T cells sorted from blood. Regarding subset: CD45RA+ positively selected. Every receptor here comes from a man aged 18 to 29 in good health.

The V call is TRBV25-1, the J call TRBJ1-2, with TRBD1 matching over 7 bases. The CDR3 extends over 14 amino acids. V shed 4 bases, J shed 6 bases, and the junction held 8 bases outside the gene matches. Germline V gene data show CDR1 as MGHDK and CDR2 as SYGVNS. In DNA, the CDR3 is TGTGCCAGCAGTGGTAGGGGGCGCGGGGATGGCTACACCTTC. This sequence encodes CASSGRGRGDGYTF.

The V gene is TRBV5-5, the J gene TRBJ1-6; the D is unclear. The CDR3 has 14 amino acids. Trimming shortened V by 0 bases and J by 10 bases, and 11 bases separated the two germline ends. The germline CDR1 and CDR2 sequences are SGHKS and YYEKEE (reference sequence). The chain's CDR3 is CASSLAGRVSPLHF. The CDR3 region has the DNA TGTGCCAGCAGCTTGGCCGGTAGGGTATCACCCCTCCACTTT.

The J gene is TRBJ1-2, the V gene TRBV19, with a possible D match to TRBD1 (6 bases). Germline values: CDR1 LNHDA, CDR2 SQIVND (reference sequence). The CDR3 runs to 14 residues. Deletions cut 5 bases from V and 1 base from J, with 11 bases between. The CDR3 here is CASSPGQHNYGYTF. The CDR3 DNA reads as TGTGCCAGTAGTCCTGGACAGCATAACTATGGCTACACCTTC.

J is TRBJ1-3 and V is TRBV5-5; no clear D. Germline V gene sequence: CDR1 SGHKS, CDR2 YYEKEE (reference sequence). The germline V and J ends were trimmed by 0 bases and 2 bases, with 6 bases remaining between them. CDR3 length equals 14 residues. Here the CDR3 reads CASSLEYTGNTIYF. Here the CDR3 DNA reads TGTGCCAGCAGCTTGGAGTATACTGGAAACACCATATATTTT.

The J gene is TRBJ1-5, the V gene TRBV2, with a tentative D call TRBD1 (5 bases). V was cut by 0 bases and J by 4 bases, with 10 bases left in between. CDR3 length: 15 amino acids. Germline loops: CDR1 SNHLY, CDR2 FYNNEI. The CDR3 DNA reads TGTGCCAGCAGTGAAGCGCTACAGGAGAATCAGCCCCAGCATTTT. It encodes CASSEALQENQPQHF. Full variable domain (outside the CDR3, taken from reference TRBV2 and TRBJ1-5): EPEVTQTPSHQVTQMGQEVILRCVPISNHLYFYWYRQILGQKVEFLVSFYNNEISEKSEIFDDQFSVERPDGSNFTLKIRSTKLEDSAMYFCASSEALQENQPQHFGDGTRLSIL.

For this clone: This sample also contains other DNA sequences that code for the same CDR3. This chain connects TRBV11-3 to TRBJ2-7, with D possibly TRBD1 on 6 matching bases. V was pared by 0 bases and J by 6 bases, with 9 bases between. This CDR3 region has 13 residues. Germline-derived CDR1 and CDR2 are SGHNT and YENEEA. CDR3 coding DNA: TGTGCCAGCAGCTTAGATCGAGGGGGCGAGCAGTACTTC. Translating gives CASSLDRGGEQYF.

This clone was recorded once. The rearrangement links TRBV7-2 to TRBJ1-1; 7 bases line up with TRBD1. With V trimmed by 5 bases and J by 1 base, 7 bases remained unmatched. Per the germline V gene, CDR1 is SGHTA and CDR2 is FQGNSA. The CDR3 spans 15 residues. The CDR3 loop is CASSGRQGKNTEAFF. In nucleotides, the CDR3 is TGTGCCAGCAGCGGACGACAGGGTAAGAACACTGAAGCTTTCTTT.

The chain combines TRBV10-3 with TRBJ2-3; 12 bases map to TRBD2. This CDR3 has 14 amino acids. V dropped 10 bases and J dropped 2; count of bases not matched to a gene: 4. CDR1 and CDR2 from the germline V gene are ENHRY and SYGVKD. The CDR3 reads CATLAGGSTDTQYF. The CDR3 nucleotides read TGTGCCACACTAGCGGGGGGATCCACAGATACGCAGTATTTT.

The V and J genes are TRBV29-1 and TRBJ1-6; no definite D call. The CDR3 is 14 amino acids. Germline V gene lookup returns CDR1 SQVTM and CDR2 ANQGSEA. The V end lost 1 base, the J end lost 9 bases, and 13 bases lay between the germline ends. In nucleotides, the CDR3 is TGCAGCGTTGAAGTCGCCGGGGTTGGTTCACCCCTCCACTTT. This encodes CSVEVAGVGSPLHF. The variable domain in full, with the rest retrieved from reference TRBV29-1 and TRBJ1-6, is SAVISQKPSRDICQRGTSLTIQCQVDSQVTMMFWYRQQPGQSLTLIATANQGSEATYESGFVIDKFPISRPNLTFSTLTVSNMSPEDSSIYLCSVEVAGVGSPLHFGNGTRLTVT.

The chain has TRBV18 and TRBJ2-7; D remains ambiguous. Germline V gives CDR1 KGHSH, CDR2 LQKENI. This CDR3 has 13 amino acids. Trimming cost V 5 bases and J 3 bases, with 11 bases left between them. The CDR3: CASSSLSDYEQYF. The CDR3 DNA is TGTGCCAGCTCATCCCTAAGTGACTACGAGCAGTACTTC. Variable domain in full (rest from reference TRBV18 and TRBJ2-7): NAGVMQNPRHLVRRRGQEARLRCSPMKGHSHVYWYRQLPEEGLKFMVYLQKENIIDESGMPKERFSAEFPKEGPSILRIQQVVRGDSAAYFCASSSLSDYEQYFGPGTRLTVT.

As for this clone: This sample includes further DNA sequences coding for the same CDR3. The chain has TRBV10-3 and TRBJ1-2; TRBD1 agrees at 7 bases. V gave up 4 bases and J gave up 5 bases; unmatched junction bases: 4. Germline CDR1 and CDR2: ENHRY and SYGVKD. The CDR3 totals 13 residues. CDR3 nucleotide sequence: TGTGCCATCAGTGCAGGACAGGCATATGGCTACACCTTC. It specifies CAISAGQAYGYTF.

CDR3 nucleotide sequence: TGTGCCTGGAGGGTACCGGGACAGACGGATTCACCCCTCCACTTT. It codes for CAWRVPGQTDSPLHF. The V and J genes are TRBV30 and TRBJ1-6, with TRBD1 matching over 7 bases. The CDR3 is made up of 15 amino acids. J was trimmed by 8 bases and V by 3 bases; bases with no gene match: 10. Germline values: CDR1 GTSNPN, CDR2 SVGIG (reference sequence). Full variable domain (remainder filled in from reference TRBV30 and TRBJ1-6): SQTIHQWPATLVQPVGSPLSLECTVEGTSNPNLYWYRQAAGRGLQLLFYSVGIGQISSEVPQNLSASRPQDRQFILSSKKLLLSDSGFYLCAWRVPGQTDSPLHFGNGTRLTVT.

The chain combines TRBV11-3 with TRBJ1-6; D gene ambiguous. The CDR3 runs 14 residues. V gave up 1 base and J gave up 13 bases, with 14 bases separating them. Germline V CDR1 and CDR2: SGHNT, YENEEA. The CDR3 DNA follows: TGTGCCAGCAGCTTAGGAGGGTTACAAGTCCCCCTCCACTTT. Protein product: CASSLGGLQVPLHF.

V and J are TRBV9 and TRBJ2-2; 9 bases map to TRBD1. The CDR3 totals 15 residues. Germline CDR1 reads SGDLS; CDR2 reads YYNGEE. Trimming at V came to 4 bases and at J to 6 bases, leaving 7 bases not matched to a gene. The CDR3 sequence: CASSPRTGVAGELFF. In DNA form, the CDR3 reads TGTGCCAGCAGCCCCCGGACAGGGGTCGCCGGGGAGCTGTTTTTT.

This rearrangement joins TRBV6-5 to TRBJ1-4; D call uncertain. CDR1 is MNHEY and CDR2 is SVGAGI in the germline V gene. V lost 4 bases to trimming and J lost 8 bases, with 17 bases between them. The CDR3 has 15 residues. The CDR3 sequence: CASSSHDGNREKLFF. CDR3 nucleotide sequence: TGTGCCAGCAGTTCTCACGACGGGAACCGCGAAAAACTGTTTTTT.

This sequence joins TRBV6-5 and TRBJ1-2; 8 bases are shared with TRBD1. V lost 6 bases and J lost 3; bases outside the gene matches: 9. CDR1 and CDR2 (germline): MNHEY, SVGAGI. The CDR3 spans 15 residues. In DNA, the CDR3 is TGTGCCAGCAGCTCATCAATGGACAGGGACTATGGCTACACCTTC. Translating gives CASSSSMDRDYGYTF.

J is TRBJ2-2 and V is TRBV25-1, with D perhaps being TRBD1 or TRBD2 (5 bases each). CDR1 and CDR2 from the germline V gene are MGHDK and SYGVNS. Trimming removed 8 bases from V and 5 bases from J, with 15 bases in between. The CDR3 is 14 residues long. In DNA, the CDR3 is TGTGCCAGCTCCCCGGGACCAGCGACCGGGGAGCTGTTTTTT. Protein product: CASSPGPATGELFF. The whole variable domain, remainder taken from reference TRBV25-1 and TRBJ2-2, is EADIYQTPRYLVIGTGKKITLECSQTMGHDKMYWYQQDPGMELHLIHYSYGVNSTEKGDLSSESTVSRIRTEHFPLTLESARPSHTSQYLCASSPGPATGELFFGEGSRLTVL.

The chain combines TRBV30 with TRBJ1-6; a possible D gene is TRBD1 (6 bases). V lost 1 base and J lost 13, with 11 bases in between. CDR3 length equals 12 residues. CDR1 and CDR2 (germline): GTSNPN, SVGIG (reference sequence). The CDR3 reads CAWSGQGPPLHF. CDR3 bases: TGTGCCTGGAGTGGTCAGGGGCCTCCCCTCCACTTT.

The V and J genes are TRBV14 and TRBJ1-1; D ambiguous. Trimming cost V 4 bases and J 8 bases, with 17 bases left between them. Germline V gives CDR1 SGHDN, CDR2 FVKESK. The CDR3 runs to 14 residues. The CDR3: CASSRGFSPEEAFF. CDR3 in DNA: TGTGCCAGCAGCCGAGGGTTCAGTCCGGAGGAAGCTTTCTTT.

V and J are TRBV5-1 and TRBJ1-1; D might be TRBD1 (5 bases). CDR1 is SGHRS and CDR2 is YFSETQ in the germline V gene. The length of the CDR3 is 15 residues. V lost 0 bases and J lost 3, with 12 bases in between. The CDR3 DNA follows: TGCGCCAGCAGCTTGGCCGGAGGAGGGGACACTGAAGCTTTCTTT. It encodes CASSLAGGGDTEAFF.

The CDR3 nucleotides read TGCGCCAGCAGCCAAGATATGGGGAAGGGACTAGCCGACTACAATGAGCAGTTCTTC. This sequence encodes CASSQDMGKGLADYNEQFF. The rearrangement uses TRBV4-3 and TRBJ2-1, with 9 bases fitting TRBD2. V trimming: 0 bases; J trimming: 3 bases; junction bases outside the gene matches: 12. Germline-derived CDR1 and CDR2 are LGHNA and YSLEER. CDR3 length equals 19 residues.

With regard to this clone: Other nucleotide sequences from this sample produce the same CDR3. This chain links TRBV10-1 with TRBJ2-1; either TRBD1 or TRBD2 may fit D (5 bases each). Trimming took 0 bases from V and 5 from J, leaving 8 bases between them. The CDR3 loop spans 14 amino acids. Germline V CDR1 and CDR2: WNHNN, SYGVQD (reference sequence). The CDR3 DNA reads as TGCGCCAGCAGTGAGTCCGGGACGAACAATGAGCAGTTCTTC. It specifies CASSESGTNNEQFF.

This CDR3 reads CASSPPGQGGYEQYF. The CDR3 bases are TGTGCCAGCAGCCCTCCGGGACAGGGAGGCTACGAGCAGTACTTC. The chain is built from TRBV21-1 and TRBJ2-7; the table's D call, TRBD1, was not checked against the DNA. TRBV21-1 corresponds to a pseudogene. CDR3 length: 15 residues.

This clone occurred once. One end of the junction varies from germline; a read error may be responsible. The chain recombines TRBV28 with TRBJ1-2; TRBD1 is a possible D gene (6 bases). Germline loops: CDR1 MDHEN, CDR2 SYDVKM. The CDR3 is 14 residues long. CDR3 in amino acids: CASSLSGHIYGYTF. The CDR3, as DNA: TGTGCCAGCAGCTTATCGGGACACATCTATGGCTACACCTTC.

This chain joins TRBV30 and TRBJ1-1, with 9 bases fitting TRBD1. This CDR3 spans 16 amino acids. V dropped 2 bases and J dropped 3; count of bases not matched to a gene: 10. Germline loops: CDR1 GTSNPN, CDR2 SVGIG (reference sequence). CDR3 region: CAWSSIRGQGDTEAFF. DNA of the CDR3: TGTGCCTGGAGTTCCATACGGGGACAGGGAGACACTGAAGCTTTCTTT.